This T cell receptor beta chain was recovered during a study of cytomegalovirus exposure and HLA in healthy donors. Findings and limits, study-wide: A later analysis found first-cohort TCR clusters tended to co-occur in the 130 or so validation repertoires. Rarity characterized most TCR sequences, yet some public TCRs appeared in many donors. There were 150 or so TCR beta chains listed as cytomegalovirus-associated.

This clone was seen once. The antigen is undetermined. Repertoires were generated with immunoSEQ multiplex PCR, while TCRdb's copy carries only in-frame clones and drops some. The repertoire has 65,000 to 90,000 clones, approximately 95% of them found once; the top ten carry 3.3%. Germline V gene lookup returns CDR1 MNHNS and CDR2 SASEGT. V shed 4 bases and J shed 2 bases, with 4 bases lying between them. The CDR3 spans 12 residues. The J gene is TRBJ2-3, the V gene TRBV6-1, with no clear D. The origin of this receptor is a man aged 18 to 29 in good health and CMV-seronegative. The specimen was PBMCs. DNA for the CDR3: TGTGCCAGCAGTGTACACACAGATACGCAGTATTTT. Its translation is CASSVHTDTQYF.